This TCR beta chain was captured by sequencing in a study of human thymus T cells. Study-wide points: Related research described strongly overlapping thymic repertoires in unrelated people. Biased V and J segment usage appeared in thymus and peripheral blood.

The source of the thymus tissue was resections taken during corrective heart surgery. Data came from immunoSEQ multiplex PCR; TCRdb stores just in-frame clones and leaves some out. The sample lists 100,000 to 150,000 clones, 90% to 95% seen once, with 0.02% to 0.03% in the top ten. J lost 7 bases, V lost 3 bases, and 7 bases had no gene match. CDR3 size: 14 residues. The V gene's germline CDR1 is SGHTA and CDR2 FQGNSA. Remarks on this clone: Antigen specificity is unknown.

This chain connects TRBV7-2 to TRBJ1-2; 8 bases match TRBD1. The sequence derives from a boy in the first two years of life with a congenital heart defect but otherwise immunologically healthy. The sequenced material came from thymus tissue. In DNA, the CDR3 is TGTGCCAGCAGCTTTACTCAGGGGGCGCGTGGCTACACCTTC. Protein sequence: CASSFTQGARGYTF.